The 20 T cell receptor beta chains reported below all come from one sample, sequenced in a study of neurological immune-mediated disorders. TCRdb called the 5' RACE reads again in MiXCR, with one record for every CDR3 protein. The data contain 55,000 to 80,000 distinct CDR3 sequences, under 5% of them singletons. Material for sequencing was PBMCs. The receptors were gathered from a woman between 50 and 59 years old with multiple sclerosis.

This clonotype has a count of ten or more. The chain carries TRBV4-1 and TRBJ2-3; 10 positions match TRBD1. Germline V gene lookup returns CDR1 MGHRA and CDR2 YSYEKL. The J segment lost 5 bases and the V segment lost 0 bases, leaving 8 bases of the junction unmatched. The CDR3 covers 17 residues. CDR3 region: CASSQDTGQGIGDTQYF. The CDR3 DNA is TGCGCCAGCAGCCAAGATACGGGACAGGGGATCGGAGATACGCAGTATTTT.

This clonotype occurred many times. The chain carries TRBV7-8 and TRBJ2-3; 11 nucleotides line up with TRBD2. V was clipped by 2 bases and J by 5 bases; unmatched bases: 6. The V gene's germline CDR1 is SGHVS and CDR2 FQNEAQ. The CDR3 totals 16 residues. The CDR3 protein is CASSLYSSGGRDTQYF. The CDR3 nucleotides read TGTGCCAGCAGCTTATACTCTAGCGGGGGGCGAGATACGCAGTATTTT.

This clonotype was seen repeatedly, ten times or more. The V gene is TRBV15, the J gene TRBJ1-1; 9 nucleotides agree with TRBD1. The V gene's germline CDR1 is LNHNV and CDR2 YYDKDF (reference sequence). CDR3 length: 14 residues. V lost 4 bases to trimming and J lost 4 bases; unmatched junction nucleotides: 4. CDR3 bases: TGTGCCACCAGCAAACAGGGGGCAGGCACTGAAGCTTTCTTT. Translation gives CATSKQGAGTEAFF.

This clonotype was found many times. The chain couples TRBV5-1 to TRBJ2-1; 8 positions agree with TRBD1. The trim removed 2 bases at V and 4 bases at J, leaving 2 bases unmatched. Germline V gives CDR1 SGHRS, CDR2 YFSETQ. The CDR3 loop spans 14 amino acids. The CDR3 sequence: CASSLQGGYNEQFF. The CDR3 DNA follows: TGCGCCAGCAGCTTACAGGGGGGTTACAATGAGCAGTTCTTC.

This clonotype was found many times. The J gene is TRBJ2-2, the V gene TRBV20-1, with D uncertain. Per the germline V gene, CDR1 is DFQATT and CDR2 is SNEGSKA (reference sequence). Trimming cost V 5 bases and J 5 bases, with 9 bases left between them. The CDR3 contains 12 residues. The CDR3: CSAPGGTGELFF. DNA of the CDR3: TGCAGTGCTCCAGGTGGAACCGGGGAGCTGTTTTTT.

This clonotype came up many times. The CDR3 is CASSQDTRAGQPQHF. The CDR3 DNA is TGTGCCAGCAGTCAAGATACGAGGGCGGGTCAGCCCCAGCATTTT. The chain links TRBV28 to TRBJ1-5; D ambiguous. V was clipped by 5 bases and J by 6 bases, with 17 bases between them. Germline V gene sequence: CDR1 MDHEN, CDR2 SYDVKM. There are 15 residues in the CDR3.

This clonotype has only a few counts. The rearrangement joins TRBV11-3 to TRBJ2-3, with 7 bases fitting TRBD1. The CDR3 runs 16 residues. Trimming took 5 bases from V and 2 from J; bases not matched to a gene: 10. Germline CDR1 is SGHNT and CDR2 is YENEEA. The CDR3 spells CASSQRDRKITDTQYF. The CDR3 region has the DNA TGTGCCAGCAGCCAGAGGGACAGAAAAATCACAGATACGCAGTATTTT. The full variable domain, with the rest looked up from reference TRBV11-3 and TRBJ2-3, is EAGVVQSPRYKIIEKKQPVAFWCNPISGHNTLYWYLQNLGQGPELLIRYENEEAVDDSQLPKDRFSAERLKGVDSTLKIQPAELGDSAVYLCASSQRDRKITDTQYFGPGTRLTVL.

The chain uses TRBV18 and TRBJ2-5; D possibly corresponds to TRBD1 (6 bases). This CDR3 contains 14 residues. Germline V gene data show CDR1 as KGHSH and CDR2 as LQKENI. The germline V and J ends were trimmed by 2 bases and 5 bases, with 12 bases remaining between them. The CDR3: CASSPSQGGETQYF. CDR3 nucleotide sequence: TGTGCCAGCTCACCATCACAGGGTGGCGAGACCCAGTACTTC.

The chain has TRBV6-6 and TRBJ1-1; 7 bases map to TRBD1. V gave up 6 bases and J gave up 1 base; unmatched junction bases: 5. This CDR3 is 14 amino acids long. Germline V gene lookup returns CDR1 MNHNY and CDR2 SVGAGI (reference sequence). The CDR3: CASRPGGTNTEAFF. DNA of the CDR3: TGTGCCAGCAGACCAGGGGGAACGAACACTGAAGCTTTCTTT.

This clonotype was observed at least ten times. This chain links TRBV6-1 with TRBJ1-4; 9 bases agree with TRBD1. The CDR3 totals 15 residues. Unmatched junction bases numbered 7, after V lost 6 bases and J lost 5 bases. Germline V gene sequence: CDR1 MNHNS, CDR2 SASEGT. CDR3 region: CASRDRGFGNEKLFF. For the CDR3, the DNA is TGTGCCAGCAGGGACAGGGGATTCGGGAATGAAAAACTGTTTTTT.

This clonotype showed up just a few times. The CDR3 sequence: CAIRGTGVGETQYF. The CDR3 DNA sequence: TGTGCCATCAGAGGGACTGGGGTGGGGGAGACCCAGTACTTC. The chain is built from TRBV10-3 and TRBJ2-5; possibly TRBD2 for D (6 bases). The V and J ends lost 6 bases and 5 bases respectively, with 16 bases between them. The CDR3 is 14 residues long. Germline CDR1 reads ENHRY; CDR2 reads SYGVKD.

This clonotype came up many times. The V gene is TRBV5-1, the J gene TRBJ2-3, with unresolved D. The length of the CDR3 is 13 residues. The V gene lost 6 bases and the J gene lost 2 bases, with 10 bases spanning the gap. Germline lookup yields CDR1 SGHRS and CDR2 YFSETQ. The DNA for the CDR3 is TGCGCCAGCACCGACCTCATCACAGATACGCAGTATTTT. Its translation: CASTDLITDTQYF.

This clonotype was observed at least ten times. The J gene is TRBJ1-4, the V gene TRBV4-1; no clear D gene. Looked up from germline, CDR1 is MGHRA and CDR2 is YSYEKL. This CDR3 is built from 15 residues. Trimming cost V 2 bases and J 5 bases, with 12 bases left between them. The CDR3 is CASSQLTETNEKLFF. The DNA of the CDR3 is TGCGCCAGCAGCCAACTGACGGAAACAAATGAAAAACTGTTTTTT.

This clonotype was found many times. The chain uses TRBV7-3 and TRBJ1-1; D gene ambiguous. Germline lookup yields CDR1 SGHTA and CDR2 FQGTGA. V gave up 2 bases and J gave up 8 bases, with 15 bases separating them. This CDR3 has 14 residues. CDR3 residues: CASSLEGLQGEAFF. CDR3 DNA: TGTGCCAGCAGCTTAGAAGGTCTACAAGGAGAAGCTTTCTTT.

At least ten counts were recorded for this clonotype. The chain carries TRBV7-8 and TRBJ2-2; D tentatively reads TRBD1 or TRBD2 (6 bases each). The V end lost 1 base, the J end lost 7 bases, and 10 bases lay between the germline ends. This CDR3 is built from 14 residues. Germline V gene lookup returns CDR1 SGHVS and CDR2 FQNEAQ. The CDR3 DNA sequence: TGTGCCAGCAGCTTAGAGGGGGGAATCGGGGAGCTGTTTTTT. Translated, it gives CASSLEGGIGELFF.

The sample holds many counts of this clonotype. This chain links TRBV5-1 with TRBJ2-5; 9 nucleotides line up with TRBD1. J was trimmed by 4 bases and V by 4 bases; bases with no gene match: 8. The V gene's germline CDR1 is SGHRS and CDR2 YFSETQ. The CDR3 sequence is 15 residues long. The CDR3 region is CASSLPPGQGETQYF. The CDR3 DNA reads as TGCGCCAGCAGCCTACCGCCGGGACAGGGAGAGACCCAGTACTTC. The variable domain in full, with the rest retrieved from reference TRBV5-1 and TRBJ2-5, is KAGVTQTPRYLIKTRGQQVTLSCSPISGHRSVSWYQQTPGQGLQFLFEYFSETQRNKGNFPGRFSGRQFSNSRSEMNVSTLELGDSALYLCASSLPPGQGETQYFGPGTRLLVL.

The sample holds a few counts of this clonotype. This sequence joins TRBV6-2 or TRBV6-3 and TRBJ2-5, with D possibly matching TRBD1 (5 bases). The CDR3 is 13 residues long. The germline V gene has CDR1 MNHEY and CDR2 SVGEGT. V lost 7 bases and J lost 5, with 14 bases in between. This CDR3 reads CASTAQGEETQYF. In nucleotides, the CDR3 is TGTGCCAGCACCGCCCAGGGTGAGGAGACCCAGTACTTC.

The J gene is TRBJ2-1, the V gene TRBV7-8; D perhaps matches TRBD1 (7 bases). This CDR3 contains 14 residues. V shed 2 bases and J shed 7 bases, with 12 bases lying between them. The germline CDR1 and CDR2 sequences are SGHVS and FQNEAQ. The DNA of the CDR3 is TGTGCCAGCAGCTTACTGACAGGGAGGAATGAGCAGTTCTTC. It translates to CASSLLTGRNEQFF.

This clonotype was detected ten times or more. CDR3 sequence reads: CASSDFSGNTIYF. For the CDR3, the DNA is TGTGCCAGCAGTGACTTCTCTGGAAACACCATATATTTT. This chain uses TRBV25-1 with TRBJ1-3; D ambiguous. The CDR3 is 13 amino acids. Trimming cost V 3 bases and J 0 bases, with 3 bases left between them. In germline, CDR1 is MGHDK, CDR2 SYGVNS.

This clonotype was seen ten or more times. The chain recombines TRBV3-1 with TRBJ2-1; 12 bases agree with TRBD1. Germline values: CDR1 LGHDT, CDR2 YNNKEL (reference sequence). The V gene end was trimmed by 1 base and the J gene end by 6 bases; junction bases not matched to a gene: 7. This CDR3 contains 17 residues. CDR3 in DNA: TGTGCCAGCAGCCAAGGTTTATGGGACAGGGGGCTCAATGAGCAGTTCTTC. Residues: CASSQGLWDRGLNEQFF.